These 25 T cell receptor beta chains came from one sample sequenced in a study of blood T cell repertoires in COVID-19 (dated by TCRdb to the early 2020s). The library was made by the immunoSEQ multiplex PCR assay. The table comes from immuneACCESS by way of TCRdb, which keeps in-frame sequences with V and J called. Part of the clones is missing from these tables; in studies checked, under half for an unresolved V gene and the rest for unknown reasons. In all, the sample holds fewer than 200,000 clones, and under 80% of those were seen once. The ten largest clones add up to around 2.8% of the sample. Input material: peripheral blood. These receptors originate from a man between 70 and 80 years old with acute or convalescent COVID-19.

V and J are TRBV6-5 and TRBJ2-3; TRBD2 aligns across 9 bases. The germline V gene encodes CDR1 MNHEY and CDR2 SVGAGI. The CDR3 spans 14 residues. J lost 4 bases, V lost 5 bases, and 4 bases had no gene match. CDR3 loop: CASSRSGGPDTQYF. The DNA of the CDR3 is TGTGCCAGCAGTCGGAGCGGGGGGCCAGATACGCAGTATTTT.

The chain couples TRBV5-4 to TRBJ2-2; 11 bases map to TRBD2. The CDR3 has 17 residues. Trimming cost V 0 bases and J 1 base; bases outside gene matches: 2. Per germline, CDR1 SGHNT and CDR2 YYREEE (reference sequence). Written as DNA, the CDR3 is TGTGCCAGCAGCTTGGGACTAGCGGGGCTGAACACCGGGGAGCTGTTTTTT. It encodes CASSLGLAGLNTGELFF.

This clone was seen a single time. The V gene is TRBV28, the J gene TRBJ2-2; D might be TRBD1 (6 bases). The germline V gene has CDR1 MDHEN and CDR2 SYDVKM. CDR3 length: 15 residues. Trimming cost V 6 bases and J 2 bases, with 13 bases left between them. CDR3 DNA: TGTGCCAGCAGGTCCGGGACATACAACACCGGGGAGCTGTTTTTT. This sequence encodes CASRSGTYNTGELFF.

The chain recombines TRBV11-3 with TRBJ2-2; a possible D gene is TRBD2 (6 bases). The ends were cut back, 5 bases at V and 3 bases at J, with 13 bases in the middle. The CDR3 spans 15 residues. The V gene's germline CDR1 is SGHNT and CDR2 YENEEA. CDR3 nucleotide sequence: TGTGCCAGCAGCCCCAAAGCGGGTTACACCGGGGAGCTGTTTTTT. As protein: CASSPKAGYTGELFF.

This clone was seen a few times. The CDR3 DNA sequence: TGTGCCACCAGTGACCCCGGGACAGGGGCTTTCTTT. The encoded protein is CATSDPGTGAFF. The chain combines TRBV24-1 with TRBJ1-1; 9 bases fit TRBD1. CDR1 is KGHDR and CDR2 is SFDVKD in the germline V gene. The CDR3 runs 12 residues. The V segment lost 4 bases and the J segment 11 bases; nucleotides outside the gene matches: 4.

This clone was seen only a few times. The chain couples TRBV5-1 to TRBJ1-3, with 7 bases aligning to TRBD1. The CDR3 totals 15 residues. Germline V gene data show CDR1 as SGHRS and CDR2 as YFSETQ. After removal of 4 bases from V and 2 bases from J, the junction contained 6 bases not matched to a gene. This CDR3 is CASSHGQDPGNTIYF. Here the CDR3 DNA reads TGCGCCAGCAGCCACGGACAGGACCCTGGAAACACCATATATTTT.

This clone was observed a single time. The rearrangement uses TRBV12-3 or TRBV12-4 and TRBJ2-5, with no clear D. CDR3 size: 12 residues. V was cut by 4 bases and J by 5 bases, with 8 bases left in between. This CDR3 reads CASSWSSETQYF. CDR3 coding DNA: TGTGCCAGCAGTTGGAGCTCTGAGACCCAGTACTTC.

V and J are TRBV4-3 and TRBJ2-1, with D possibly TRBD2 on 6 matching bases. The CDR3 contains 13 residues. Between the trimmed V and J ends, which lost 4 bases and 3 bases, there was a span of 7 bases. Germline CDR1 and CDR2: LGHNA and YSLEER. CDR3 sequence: CASSRGLYNEQFF. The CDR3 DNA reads TGCGCCAGCAGCCGGGGACTCTACAATGAGCAGTTCTTC.

CDR3 protein: CASRGTGRSGNTIYF. The CDR3 region has the DNA TGTGCCAGCCGCGGGACGGGACGCTCTGGAAACACCATATATTTT. The rearrangement joins TRBV6-5 to TRBJ1-3; TRBD1 is a possible D gene (5 bases). V dropped 8 bases and J dropped 0 bases, with 14 bases sitting between them. The CDR3 runs to 15 residues. CDR1 and CDR2 from the germline V gene are MNHEY and SVGAGI.

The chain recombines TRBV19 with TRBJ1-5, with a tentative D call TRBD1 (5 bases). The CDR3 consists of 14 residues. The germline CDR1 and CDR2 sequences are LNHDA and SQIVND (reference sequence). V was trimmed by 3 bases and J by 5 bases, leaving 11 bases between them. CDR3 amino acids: CASSIDRSYQPQHF. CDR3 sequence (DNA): TGTGCCAGTAGTATTGACAGAAGCTATCAGCCCCAGCATTTT.

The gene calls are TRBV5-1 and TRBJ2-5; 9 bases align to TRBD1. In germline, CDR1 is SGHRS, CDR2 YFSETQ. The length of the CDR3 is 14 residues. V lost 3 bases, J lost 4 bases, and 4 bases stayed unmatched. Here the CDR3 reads CASSSGQGGETQYF. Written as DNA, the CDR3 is TGCGCCAGCAGCTCGGGACAGGGAGGAGAGACCCAGTACTTC.

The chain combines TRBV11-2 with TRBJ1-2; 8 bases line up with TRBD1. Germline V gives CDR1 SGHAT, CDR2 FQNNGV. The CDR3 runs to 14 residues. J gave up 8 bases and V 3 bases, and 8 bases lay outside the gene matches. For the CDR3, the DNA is TGTGCCAGCAGCTTCTCCGGACAGGGAAACGGCTACACCTTC. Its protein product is CASSFSGQGNGYTF.

In nucleotides, the CDR3 is TGTGCCACCAGCAGAGTAGCAGGGGATGGGACCCAGTACTTC. Translation gives CATSRVAGDGTQYF. V is TRBV15 and J is TRBJ2-5, with a tentative D call TRBD1 (6 bases). Germline V gene sequence: CDR1 LNHNV, CDR2 YYDKDF (reference sequence). V lost 1 base to trimming and J lost 7 bases, with 13 bases between them. The CDR3 covers 14 residues. The variable domain in full, completed from reference TRBV15 and TRBJ2-5, reads DAMVIQNPRYQVTQFGKPVTLSCSQTLNHNVMYWYQQKSSQAPKLLFHYYDKDFNNEADTPDNFQSRRPNTSFCFLDIRSPGLGDTAMYLCATSRVAGDGTQYFGPGTRLLVL.

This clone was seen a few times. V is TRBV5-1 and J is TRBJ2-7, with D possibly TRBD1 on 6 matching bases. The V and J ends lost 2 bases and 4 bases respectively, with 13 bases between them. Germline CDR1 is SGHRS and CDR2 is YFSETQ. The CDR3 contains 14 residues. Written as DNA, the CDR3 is TGCGCCAGCAGCTTAGCTCCAGGGGAATACGAGCAGTACTTC. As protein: CASSLAPGEYEQYF.

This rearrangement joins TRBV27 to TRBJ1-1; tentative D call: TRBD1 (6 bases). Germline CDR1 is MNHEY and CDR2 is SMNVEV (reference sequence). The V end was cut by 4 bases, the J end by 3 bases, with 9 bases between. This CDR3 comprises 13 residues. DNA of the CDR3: TGTGCCAGCAGTTCGGGGACACACACTGAAGCTTTCTTT. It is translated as CASSSGTHTEAFF.

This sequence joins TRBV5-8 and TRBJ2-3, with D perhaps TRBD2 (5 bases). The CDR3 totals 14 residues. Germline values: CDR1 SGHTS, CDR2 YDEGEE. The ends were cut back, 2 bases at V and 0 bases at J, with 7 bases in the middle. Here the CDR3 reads CASSFGISTDTQYF. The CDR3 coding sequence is TGTGCCAGCAGCTTCGGGATAAGCACAGATACGCAGTATTTT.

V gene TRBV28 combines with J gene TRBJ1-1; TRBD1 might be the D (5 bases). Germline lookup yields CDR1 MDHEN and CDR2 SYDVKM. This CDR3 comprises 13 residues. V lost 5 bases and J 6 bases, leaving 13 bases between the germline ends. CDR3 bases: TGTGCCAGCAGTCCCCCCAGGGATGCTGAAGCTTTCTTT. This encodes CASSPPRDAEAFF.

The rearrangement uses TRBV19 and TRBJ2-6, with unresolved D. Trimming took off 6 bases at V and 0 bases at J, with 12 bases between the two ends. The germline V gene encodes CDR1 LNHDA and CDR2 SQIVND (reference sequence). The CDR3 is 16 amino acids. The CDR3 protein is CASRALTNSGANVLTF. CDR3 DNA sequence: TGTGCCAGTAGAGCCCTTACCAACTCTGGGGCCAACGTCCTGACTTTC.

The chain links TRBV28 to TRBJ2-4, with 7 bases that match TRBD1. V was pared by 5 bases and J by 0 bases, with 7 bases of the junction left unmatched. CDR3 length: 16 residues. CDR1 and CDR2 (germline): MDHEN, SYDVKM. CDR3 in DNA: TGTGCCAGCAGTATCACCGGACAGGTAGCCAAAAACATTCAGTACTTC. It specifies CASSITGQVAKNIQYF.

CDR3 coding DNA: TGCGCCAGCAGCCTAGGACATTCTGCAACTAATGAAAAACTGTTTTTT. Its translation: CASSLGHSATNEKLFF. The V and J genes are TRBV4-1 and TRBJ1-4; possible D gene TRBD1, 5 bases. The CDR3 length is 16 residues. The germline V gene has CDR1 MGHRA and CDR2 YSYEKL. The V end lost 4 bases, the J end lost 0 bases, and 12 bases lay between the germline ends.

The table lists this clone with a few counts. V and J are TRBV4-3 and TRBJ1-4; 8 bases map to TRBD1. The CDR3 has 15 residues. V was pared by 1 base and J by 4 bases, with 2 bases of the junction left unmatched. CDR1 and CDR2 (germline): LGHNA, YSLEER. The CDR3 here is CASSQGTGINEKLFF. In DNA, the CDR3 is TGCGCCAGCAGCCAAGGGACAGGGATTAATGAAAAACTGTTTTTT.

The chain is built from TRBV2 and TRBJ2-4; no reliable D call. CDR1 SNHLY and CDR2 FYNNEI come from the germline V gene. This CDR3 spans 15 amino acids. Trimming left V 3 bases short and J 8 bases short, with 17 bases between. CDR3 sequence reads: CASSEGSSPRDIQYF. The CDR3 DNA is TGTGCCAGCAGTGAGGGTAGCAGCCCGCGTGACATTCAGTACTTC.

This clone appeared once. The CDR3, as DNA: TGTGCCAGCTCACCAAGACAGGGCATTTTCAATGAGCAGTTCTTC. Translating gives CASSPRQGIFNEQFF. V gene TRBV18 combines with J gene TRBJ2-1; 7 bases align to TRBD1. The J segment lost 6 bases and the V segment lost 2 bases, leaving 7 bases of the junction unmatched. Looked up from germline, CDR1 is KGHSH and CDR2 is LQKENI. This CDR3 is built from 15 residues.

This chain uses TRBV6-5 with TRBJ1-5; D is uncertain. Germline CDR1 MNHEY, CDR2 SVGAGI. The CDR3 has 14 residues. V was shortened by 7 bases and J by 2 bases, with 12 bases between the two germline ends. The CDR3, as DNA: TGTGCCAGCACCAGCGCATCTGGCAATCAGCCCCAGCATTTT. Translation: CASTSASGNQPQHF.

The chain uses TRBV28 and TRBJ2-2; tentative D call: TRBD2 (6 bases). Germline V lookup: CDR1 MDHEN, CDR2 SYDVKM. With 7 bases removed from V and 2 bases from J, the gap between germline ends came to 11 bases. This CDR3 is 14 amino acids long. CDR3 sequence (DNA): TGTGCCAGCATCGGCGGGACCAACACCGGGGAGCTGTTTTTT. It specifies CASIGGTNTGELFF.